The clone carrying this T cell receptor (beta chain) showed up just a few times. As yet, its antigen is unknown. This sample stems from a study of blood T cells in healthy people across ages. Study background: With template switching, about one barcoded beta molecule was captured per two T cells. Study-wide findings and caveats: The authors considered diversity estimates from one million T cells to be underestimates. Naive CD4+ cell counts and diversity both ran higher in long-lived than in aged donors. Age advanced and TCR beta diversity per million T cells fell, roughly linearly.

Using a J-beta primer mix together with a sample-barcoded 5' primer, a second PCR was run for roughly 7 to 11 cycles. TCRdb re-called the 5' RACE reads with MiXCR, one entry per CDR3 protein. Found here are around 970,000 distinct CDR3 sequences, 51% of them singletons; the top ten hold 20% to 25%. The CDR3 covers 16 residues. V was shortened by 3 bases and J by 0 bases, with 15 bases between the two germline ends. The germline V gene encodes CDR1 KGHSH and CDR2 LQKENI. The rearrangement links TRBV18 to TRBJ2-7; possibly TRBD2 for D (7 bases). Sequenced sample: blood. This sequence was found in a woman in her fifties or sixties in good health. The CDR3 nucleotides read TGTGCCAGCTCACCTCGGGGGGCAGGGAGCTCCTACGAGCAGTACTTC. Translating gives CASSPRGAGSSYEQYF.